The source of this T cell receptor (beta chain) is a study of cytomegalovirus exposure and HLA in healthy donors. General study points: Available immune exposure information was restricted to CMV serostatus only. The study dropped some indistinguishable V segments, TRBV6-2 and TRBV6-3 among them.

V lost 6 bases and J 2 bases, leaving 10 bases between the germline ends. CDR1 and CDR2 (germline): MNHNS, SASEGT. The CDR3 spans 13 residues. 13 Jbeta primers and 60 Vbeta primers were used for the PCR. In the original analysis: It was a later analysis that counted 83 million or so unique TCR beta chains, of which around 11 million were shared. Sequenced by immunoSEQ multiplex PCR; TCRdb stores in-frame clones only, minus some. V, J and clone size reflect that table, while D and trimming were determined from the DNA. The repertoire holds some 110,000 clones, about 16% seen once, with around 0.9% in the top ten. On this clone itself: Its antigen is currently unknown.

The rearrangement uses TRBV6-1 and TRBJ2-5; possibly TRBD2 for D (6 bases). The clonotype comes from a female donor in good health and CMV-seronegative. Sequencing was carried out using PBMCs. CDR3 loop: CASRGRSQETQYF. In DNA, the CDR3 is TGTGCCAGCAGGGGGAGGTCTCAAGAGACCCAGTACTTC.